The clone carrying this T cell receptor beta chain was observed many times. The entry originates in a study of T-cell reconstitution after alpha-beta-depleted transplantation in children. Unique molecular identifiers were incorporated during preparation of the TCRbeta library. TCRdb itself ran the PCR reads through MiXCR, one entry per CDR3 protein. The sample records roughly 200,000 distinct CDR3 sequences, just over 14% being singletons. Germline lookup yields CDR1 SGHAT and CDR2 FQNNGV. V gave up 5 bases and J gave up 1 base, with 13 bases separating them. The CDR3 contains 15 residues. The chain is built from TRBV11-2 and TRBJ2-3; D remains ambiguous. This TCR was sampled from a human donor who donated a stem cell graft to a child with acute lymphoblastic leukemia. Sequencing used PBMCs from the stem cell graft donor, obtained from the stem cell graft. This CDR3 reads CASSPPRTGTDTQYF. Written as DNA, the CDR3 is TGTGCCAGCAGCCCACCTCGTACAGGCACAGATACGCAGTATTTT.